One and the same sample provided the 23 T cell receptor beta chains below, sequenced in a study of CD8 T cells in Susac syndrome. Random hexamers primed reverse transcription of about 0.45 to 1 ug RNA. TCRdb recomputed calls from the immunoSEQ multiplex PCR reads with MiXCR, one row per CDR3 protein. Seen here are around 190,000 distinct CDR3 sequences, roughly 95% observed once, and the top ten hold approximately 0.1%. The sequenced sample consisted of CD4+ T cells from PBMCs. The receptors come from a human donor in good health.

V and J are TRBV20-1 and TRBJ2-6; possible D gene TRBD1, 5 bases. V lost 6 bases and J 4 bases, leaving 13 bases between the germline ends. CDR1 and CDR2 (germline): DFQATT, SNEGSKA (reference sequence). The CDR3 totals 14 residues. CDR3 DNA sequence: TGCAGTGCCAGGGCGGACGCCGGGGCCAACGTCCTGACTTTC. It translates to CSARADAGANVLTF.

The chain combines TRBV29-1 with TRBJ1-1; 10 positions match TRBD1. The V and J ends lost 5 bases and 3 bases, in that order; junction bases with no gene match: 3. The germline gives CDR1 SQVTM, CDR2 ANQGSEA. This CDR3 contains 13 residues. The CDR3 protein is CSVRTGGDTEAFF. The CDR3, as DNA: TGCAGCGTTCGGACAGGGGGGGACACTGAAGCTTTCTTT.

This chain uses TRBV7-2 with TRBJ2-2; D gene unclear. This CDR3 comprises 15 residues. V was shortened by 2 bases and J by 0 bases, with 7 bases between the two germline ends. Germline loops: CDR1 SGHTA, CDR2 FQGNSA. CDR3 region: CASSLRRPNTGELFF. In DNA form, the CDR3 reads TGTGCCAGCAGCTTAAGAAGGCCGAACACCGGGGAGCTGTTTTTT.

This chain uses TRBV20-1 with TRBJ1-6; D call uncertain. Germline V gene data show CDR1 as DFQATT and CDR2 as SNEGSKA (reference sequence). V was pared by 1 base and J by 18 bases, with 16 bases between. The CDR3 consists of 12 residues. For the CDR3, the DNA is TGCAGTGCTAGAGGCCCTACCGGCCTGCACCACTTT. Residues: CSARGPTGLHHF.

This clonotype appeared a single time. CDR3 protein: CSARSPKDEKLFF. The CDR3 coding sequence is TGCAGTGCTAGGTCCCCGAAGGACGAAAAACTGTTTTTT. This chain joins TRBV20-1 and TRBJ1-4; no definite D call. The germline V gene has CDR1 DFQATT and CDR2 SNEGSKA (reference sequence). The V end was cut by 3 bases, the J end by 8 bases, with 13 bases between. The CDR3 spans 13 residues.

J is TRBJ1-2 and V is TRBV2, with 12 bases lining up with TRBD1. Germline V gene data show CDR1 as SNHLY and CDR2 as FYNNEI. Germline trimming cut 5 bases from V and 7 bases from J; bases unmatched to any gene: 5. CDR3 length: 14 residues. Here the CDR3 DNA reads TGTGCCAGCAGTCCGGGACAGGGGGCCGTTGGCTACACCTTC. This gives the protein CASSPGQGAVGYTF.

The chain couples TRBV20-1 to TRBJ2-1, with 9 positions matching TRBD2. Germline CDR1 DFQATT, CDR2 SNEGSKA (reference sequence). V was pared by 5 bases and J by 1 base, with 3 bases of the junction left unmatched. CDR3 size: 14 residues. The DNA of the CDR3 is TGCAGTGCTCCGACTAGCGGATCCTACAATGAGCAGTTCTTC. Translation gives CSAPTSGSYNEQFF.

The chain combines TRBV4-1 with TRBJ2-7; 7 bases are a match to TRBD1. V was pared by 1 base and J by 3 bases, with 6 bases of the junction left unmatched. The CDR3 length is 15 residues. Germline V gene sequence: CDR1 MGHRA, CDR2 YSYEKL. The CDR3 coding sequence is TGCGCCAGCAGCCAAGCGGACAGGAGAAACTACGAGCAGTACTTC. Its translation is CASSQADRRNYEQYF.

The gene calls are TRBV12-3 or TRBV12-4 and TRBJ2-1; 12 bases match TRBD2. CDR3 size: 16 residues. After removal of 6 bases from V and 7 bases from J, the junction contained 10 bases not matched to a gene. In nucleotides, the CDR3 is TGTGCCAGCAGATCTAGCGGGAGGGCCCCTTGGAATGAGCAGTTCTTC. It yields the protein CASRSSGRAPWNEQFF.

The rearrangement uses TRBV11-2 and TRBJ2-5; D perhaps matches TRBD1 (5 bases). The CDR3 loop spans 15 amino acids. The V end was cut by 1 base, the J end by 2 bases, with 11 bases between. The germline gives CDR1 SGHAT, CDR2 FQNNGV. The DNA for the CDR3 is TGTGCCAGCAGCTTAGGAGACAGATATCAAGAGACCCAGTACTTC. Its translation is CASSLGDRYQETQYF.

The chain links TRBV24-1 to TRBJ1-3, with D possibly matching TRBD1 (5 bases). Between the trimmed V and J ends, which lost 3 bases and 1 base, there was a span of 9 bases. Germline V lookup: CDR1 KGHDR, CDR2 SFDVKD. The CDR3 consists of 15 residues. CDR3 bases: TGTGCCACCAGTGATCGTGCAGGGTCTGGAAACACCATATATTTT. Its protein product is CATSDRAGSGNTIYF.

The V and J genes are TRBV29-1 and TRBJ2-7; unclear D gene. V lost 4 bases to trimming and J lost 2 bases, with 9 bases between them. There are 12 residues in the CDR3. The germline CDR1 and CDR2 sequences are SQVTM and ANQGSEA. CDR3: CSVGQATYEQYF. The CDR3 DNA is TGCAGCGTTGGCCAGGCCACCTACGAGCAGTACTTC.

This clonotype has only one observation. The chain links TRBV3-1 to TRBJ1-2; no firm D call. The V gene's germline CDR1 is LGHDT and CDR2 YNNKEL (reference sequence). The CDR3 is 13 amino acids. V was clipped by 0 bases and J by 10 bases, with 12 bases between them. The CDR3 spells CASSQEGFPTYTF. The CDR3 coding sequence is TGTGCCAGCAGCCAAGAGGGGTTTCCAACCTACACCTTC.

This sequence joins TRBV4-3 and TRBJ2-5; tentatively, D is TRBD2 (6 bases). Per the germline V gene, CDR1 is LGHNA and CDR2 is YSLEER. CDR3 length equals 16 residues. V was shortened by 5 bases and J by 4 bases, with 20 bases between the two germline ends. Here the CDR3 reads CASSKEEGQGAETQYF. The DNA for the CDR3 is TGCGCCAGCAGCAAGGAGGAGGGGCAAGGGGCAGAGACCCAGTACTTC.

This sequence joins TRBV20-1 and TRBJ2-3, with D possibly matching TRBD1 (6 bases). CDR1 is DFQATT and CDR2 is SNEGSKA in the germline V gene (reference sequence). V was cut by 3 bases and J by 6 bases, with 16 bases left in between. CDR3 size: 14 residues. The CDR3 nucleotides are TGCAGTGCTAGGAGGGACAAAGTCCGGGATACGCAGTATTTT. Residues: CSARRDKVRDTQYF.

The rearrangement joins TRBV24-1 to TRBJ2-1, with D possibly matching TRBD2 (6 bases). Trimming stripped 5 bases from V and 12 bases from J, with 16 bases between. The CDR3 consists of 13 residues. Germline CDR1 reads KGHDR; CDR2 reads SFDVKD. CDR3 in DNA: TGTGCCACCAGTGCCCTGAGGGAGGACCCGCAGTTCTTC. It is translated as CATSALREDPQFF.

V gene TRBV12-3 or TRBV12-4 combines with J gene TRBJ2-3, with D perhaps TRBD2 (5 bases). Between the trimmed V and J ends, which lost 6 bases and 5 bases, there was a span of 18 bases. This CDR3 contains 15 residues. DNA for the CDR3: TGTGCCAGCAGCCCCTCCCCGGCGGAGGTAGATACGCAGTATTTT. As protein: CASSPSPAEVDTQYF.

The CDR3 spells CASSPVAGGMTGELFF. DNA of the CDR3: TGTGCCAGCAGCCCAGTGGCGGGGGGCATGACCGGGGAGCTGTTTTTT. V usage is TRBV9 and J usage is TRBJ2-2; 8 nucleotides agree with TRBD2. Per germline, CDR1 SGDLS and CDR2 YYNGEE. After removal of 4 bases from V and 5 bases from J, the junction contained 10 bases not matched to a gene. The CDR3 length is 16 residues.

The rearrangement uses TRBV7-9 and TRBJ2-4, with D hard to call. CDR3 size: 13 residues. Trimming removed 5 bases from V and 3 bases from J, with 8 bases in between. The germline V gene has CDR1 SEHNR and CDR2 FQNEAQ (reference sequence). Written as DNA, the CDR3 is TGTGCCAGCAGCGAGCTTGGCAAAAACATTCAGTACTTC. Its protein is CASSELGKNIQYF.

The chain has TRBV3-1 and TRBJ1-2; 10 bases map to TRBD1. CDR1 LGHDT and CDR2 YNNKEL come from the germline V gene (reference sequence). V lost 0 bases, J lost 8 bases, and 9 bases stayed unmatched. The CDR3 spans 16 residues. The CDR3 nucleotides are TGTGCCAGCAGCCAAGAGGGACAGGGGAATTCCCCCGGCTACACCTTC. Its translation: CASSQEGQGNSPGYTF.

As regards this clonotype: One end of the junction does not line up with germline, which may come from a read error. The chain is built from TRBV7-9 and TRBJ2-5; D gene unclear. CDR3 length: 14 residues. The germline V gene has CDR1 SEHNR and CDR2 FQNEAQ (reference sequence). CDR3 in amino acids: CPYAGVLRRETQYF. The DNA for the CDR3 is TGCCCCTACGCCGGAGTCCTTAGGCGAGAGACCCAGTACTTC.

The gene calls are TRBV28 and TRBJ1-2, with a possible D match to TRBD1 (6 bases). The V gene lost 8 bases and the J gene lost 5 bases, with 9 bases spanning the gap. Germline V CDR1 and CDR2: MDHEN, SYDVKM. There are 11 residues in the CDR3. The CDR3 DNA reads as TGTGCCAGCGGACAGCTATATGGCTACACCTTC. It is translated as CASGQLYGYTF.

The genes are TRBV29-1 and TRBJ2-7; the match to TRBD1 covers 9 bases. V dropped 1 base and J dropped 4; count of bases not matched to a gene: 5. CDR1 SQVTM and CDR2 ANQGSEA come from the germline V gene. The CDR3 loop spans 14 amino acids. The CDR3 region is CSVEGGTGFYEQYF. In DNA, the CDR3 is TGCAGCGTTGAAGGAGGGACAGGGTTTTACGAGCAGTACTTC.